This T cell receptor (beta chain) originates from a study of CD8 T cell repertoires and HIV-1 epitope variants. Study-wide context: Control wells had CMV/EBV/flu peptides, negative Ebola AY9, or no peptide. Equal numbers of autologous T cell-negative cells presented antigen to enriched T cells. 1M T cells were kept uncultured as a baseline.

As regards this clone: Its antigen is not known.

Survey-depth immunoSEQ sequencing covered TCR beta CDR3 regions. This table comes from immunoSEQ multiplex PCR, and its TCRdb copy is limited to in-frame clones, with some not included. In the table there are 2,000 to 2,500 clones, 55% to 75% of which are singletons. V gave up 5 bases and J gave up 0 bases, with 8 bases separating them. Germline V gives CDR1 SEHNR, CDR2 FQNEAQ (reference sequence). The CDR3 has 13 residues. The sequence was collected from a male donor with HIV. The genes are TRBV7-9 and TRBJ2-7; no reliable D call. Material for sequencing was cultured CD8+ T cells derived from PBMCs. The CDR3 DNA follows: TGTGCCAGCAGCCCACAGAGCTCCTACGAGCAGTACTTC. This encodes CASSPQSSYEQYF.